Here is one T cell receptor (beta chain) with its context. These data come from a study of shared clonotypes between healthy human individuals. How the authors handled the data: Junction-only sequences without quality scores were provided by ImmunoSEQ, so filtering was different. Clones were read by immunoSEQ multiplex PCR, and TCRdb kept only the in-frame ones, dropping some. The V and J calls and clone size are taken from that table; D and trimming were inferred from the DNA. This table has some 2,000,000 clones, about 95% appearing once. The CDR3 extends over 20 amino acids. V shed 3 bases and J 2 bases; nucleotides not matched to a gene: 18. The germline CDR1 and CDR2 sequences are SGDLS and YYNGEE. Naive CD8 cells lacked CD45RO, underwent positive selection for CCR7 and left out terminally differentiated effector memory CD45RA+ cells.

This receptor was taken from a man between 18 and 35 years old in good health. Sequenced material: naive CD8+ T cells sorted from blood. The chain has TRBV9 and TRBJ1-1, with 11 bases identical to TRBD1. The CDR3 is CASSEPNELGTGGTNTEAFF. CDR3 nucleotides: TGTGCCAGCAGCGAGCCGAACGAACTAGGGACAGGGGGAACAAACACTGAAGCTTTCTTT.